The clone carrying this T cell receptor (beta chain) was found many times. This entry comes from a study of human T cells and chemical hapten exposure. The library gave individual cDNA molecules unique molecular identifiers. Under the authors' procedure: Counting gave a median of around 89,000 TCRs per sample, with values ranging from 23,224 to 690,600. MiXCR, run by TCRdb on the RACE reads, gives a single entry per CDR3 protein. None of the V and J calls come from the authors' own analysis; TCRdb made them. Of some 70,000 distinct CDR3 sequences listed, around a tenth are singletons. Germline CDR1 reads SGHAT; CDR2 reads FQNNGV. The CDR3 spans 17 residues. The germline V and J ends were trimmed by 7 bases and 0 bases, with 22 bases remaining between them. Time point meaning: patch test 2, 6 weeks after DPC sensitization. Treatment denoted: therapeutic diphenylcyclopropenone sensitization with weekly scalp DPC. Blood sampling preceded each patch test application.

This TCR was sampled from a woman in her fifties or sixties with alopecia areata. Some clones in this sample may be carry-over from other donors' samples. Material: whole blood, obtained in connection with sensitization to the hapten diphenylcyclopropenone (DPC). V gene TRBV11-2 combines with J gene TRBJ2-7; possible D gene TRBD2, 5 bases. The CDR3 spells CASTKLRVGRGSYEQYF. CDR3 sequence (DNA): TGTGCCAGCACCAAGCTTAGAGTGGGCCGGGGCTCCTACGAGCAGTACTTC.